A selection of T cell receptor beta chains follows, all from one sample in a study of T cell changes during pregnancy in multiple sclerosis. Data came from immunoSEQ multiplex PCR; TCRdb stores just in-frame clones and leaves some out. The top ten hold 2% to 3% of the sample, which has about 77,000 clones, 93% seen once. This specimen was peripheral blood, taken after pregnancy. Every receptor here comes from a female donor in good health, enrolled as a control in a pregnancy study. Each CDR3 is given with its conserved first and last residue. D genes are given only for firm matches. Clone size is stated in some rows and not others, as once, few, many or a class when expanded.

TRBD1 TRBJ1-4 TRBV30 . CAWNGGWRFRTGTSEKLFF TGTGCCTGGAACGGTGGCTGGCGTTTTAGGACAGGGACGTCTGAAAAACTGTTTTTT
TRBD1 TRBJ1-1 TRBV5-1 . CASSLEAGGFDTEAFF TGCGCCAGCAGCTTGGAGGCAGGGGGCTTTGACACTGAAGCTTTCTTT
. TRBJ2-1 TRBV25-1 . CASSEQINEQFF TGTGCCAGCAGTGAACAGATCAATGAGCAGTTCTTC
. TRBJ2-3 TRBV2 . CASNVGSVRDTQYF TGTGCCAGCAACGTAGGATCCGTCAGGGATACGCAGTATTTT
TRBD2 TRBJ2-2 TRBV5-1 . CASSWGLVGTGELFF TGCGCCAGCAGCTGGGGACTAGTCGGAACCGGGGAGCTGTTTTTT
TRBD2 TRBJ2-2 TRBV5-1 once CASSRTSGGRTNTGELFF TGCGCCAGCAGCCGGACTAGCGGGGGCCGCACGAACACCGGGGAGCTGTTTTTT
. TRBJ1-6 TRBV14 . CASSQDQGSRGSPLHF TGTGCCAGCAGCCAAGATCAAGGGTCTAGGGGTTCACCCCTCCACTTT
TRBD1 TRBJ2-7 TRBV19 once CASRAGTGSSYEQYF TGTGCCAGTAGGGCGGGGACAGGAAGCTCCTACGAGCAGTACTTC
. TRBJ2-3 TRBV2 . CASSEFPAGGTTDTQYF TGTGCCAGCAGTGAGTTTCCAGCGGGTGGAACCACAGATACGCAGTATTTT
TRBD1 TRBJ1-1 TRBV5-1 . CASSLGTGGTEAFF TGCGCCAGCAGCTTGGGGACAGGGGGCACTGAAGCTTTCTTT
. TRBJ1-2 TRBV10-2 once CASSEFGGLGFHYGYTF TGCGCCAGCAGTGAGTTCGGGGGGCTCGGGTTTCATTATGGCTACACCTTC
. TRBJ2-3 TRBV14 . CASSQGRSSRDDTQYF TGTGCCAGCAGCCAAGGTCGGTCAAGCCGCGATGATACGCAGTATTTT
TRBD1 TRBJ2-7 TRBV6-6 . CASTRAGQGAYEQYF TGTGCCAGCACTCGCGCTGGACAGGGGGCCTACGAGCAGTACTTC
TRBD2 TRBJ2-5 TRBV27 . CASWREKETQYF TGTGCCAGCTGGCGGGAGAAAGAGACCCAGTACTTC
TRBD1 TRBJ2-6 TRBV5-1 . CASSFGQGGSSGANVLTF TGCGCCAGCAGCTTCGGACAGGGGGGATCCTCTGGGGCCAACGTCCTGACTTTC
. TRBJ2-7 TRBV27 . CASSSTGLGEQYF TGTGCCAGCAGTTCTACAGGCCTCGGCGAGCAGTACTTC
. TRBJ2-7 TRBV5-1 . CASSVGVVDEQYF TGCGCCAGCAGCGTCGGGGTAGTGGACGAGCAGTACTTC
. TRBJ2-5 TRBV15 once CATSSNPTGRERTQYF TGTGCCACCAGCAGCAACCCGACAGGAAGAGAGAGGACCCAGTACTTC
TRBD1 TRBJ2-7 TRBV6-5 . CASSYTGTGYEQYF TGTGCCAGCAGTTACACCGGGACAGGTTACGAGCAGTACTTC
TRBD2 TRBJ2-1 TRBV7-2 . CASSPTSGTRNEQFF TGTGCCAGCAGCCCCACTAGCGGGACTCGAAATGAGCAGTTCTTC
. TRBJ1-4 TRBV6-1 . CASRLPNEKLFF TGTGCCAGCAGACTACCGAATGAAAAACTGTTTTTT
TRBD1 TRBJ2-7 TRBV7-9 . CASEKRAGGYEQYF TGTGCCAGCGAAAAAAGGGCAGGGGGCTACGAGCAGTACTTC
. TRBJ2-2 TRBV7-2 . CASSLGARQANTGELFF TGTGCCAGCAGCTTGGGGGCGCGGCAAGCGAACACCGGGGAGCTGTTTTTT
TRBD2 TRBJ2-1 TRBV7-9 . CASSLGLAGAHEQFF TGTGCCAGCAGCTTGGGACTAGCGGGAGCCCATGAGCAGTTCTTC
TRBD2 TRBJ2-3 TRBV7-9 . CASSLGLAGSPDTQYF TGTGCCAGCAGCTTAGGCCTAGCGGGGAGTCCAGATACGCAGTATTTT
. TRBJ2-1 TRBV5-1 . CASSFGNEQFF TGCGCCAGCAGCTTCGGGAATGAGCAGTTCTTC